This entry features one T cell receptor (beta chain) sequence. Authors' processing steps: Amplifying reference gene primers gave estimates of nucleated cell counts. The repertoire was sequenced with immunoSEQ multiplex PCR; TCRdb's copy has only in-frame clones and lacks some. V and J calls and clone size are as listed in that table; D and trimming were resolved from the DNA. The table includes about 160,000 clones, around 86% detected once. This record belongs to a study of blood T cell repertoires in COVID-19. The wider study: Samples came from the United States, Italy and Spain, spanning acute and convalescent COVID-19. In each case, the material was cDNA or gDNA derived from T cells, B-cell-depleted T cells, or PBMCs.

With V trimmed by 5 bases and J by 1 base, 8 bases remained unmatched. Per the germline V gene, CDR1 is SGHTA and CDR2 is FQGTGA. The CDR3 has 17 amino acids. V gene TRBV7-3 combines with J gene TRBJ1-4, with TRBD1 matching over 9 bases. The origin of this receptor is a man aged 70 or older with acute or convalescent COVID-19. Sequencing was done on a sample of peripheral blood. The DNA for the CDR3 is TGTGCCAGCAGCGCAGTCCCGGGACAGGGAACTAATGAAAAACTGTTTTTT. As protein: CASSAVPGQGTNEKLFF.